One sample yielded the 11 T cell receptor beta chains listed below, sequenced in a study of cytomegalovirus exposure and HLA in healthy donors. Sequenced by immunoSEQ multiplex PCR; TCRdb stores in-frame clones only, minus some. This table has 50,000 to 65,000 clones, roughly 89% appearing once. The sequenced material came from PBMCs. All receptors come from a woman younger than 35 in good health and CMV-seronegative.

V usage is TRBV27 and J usage is TRBJ1-1; 7 positions match TRBD1. The V segment lost 6 bases and the J segment 7 bases; nucleotides outside the gene matches: 11. In germline, CDR1 is MNHEY, CDR2 SMNVEV (reference sequence). This CDR3 spans 14 amino acids. The CDR3 sequence is CASRDTGQAFEAFF. CDR3 bases: TGTGCCAGCAGGGACACCGGACAGGCCTTTGAAGCTTTCTTT.

This chain uses TRBV30 with TRBJ1-1; unclear D gene. The germline gives CDR1 GTSNPN, CDR2 SVGIG (reference sequence). The CDR3 covers 13 residues. Trimming left V 4 bases short and J 0 bases short, with 9 bases between. The CDR3 protein is CAWTPGLNTEAFF. For the CDR3, the DNA is TGTGCCTGGACGCCAGGCCTGAACACTGAAGCTTTCTTT.

The rearrangement uses TRBV6-1 and TRBJ1-3, with 7 nucleotides matching TRBD1. V was clipped by 7 bases and J by 1 base; unmatched bases: 7. CDR3 length: 15 residues. Germline CDR1 reads MNHNS; CDR2 reads SASEGT. CDR3 in DNA: TGTGCCAGCACAAGAGGGGGCGAATCTGGAAACACCATATATTTT. Residues: CASTRGGESGNTIYF.

The rearrangement links TRBV7-9 to TRBJ1-3, with 8 bases aligning to TRBD1. The length of the CDR3 is 16 residues. The V and J ends lost 5 bases and 2 bases, in that order; junction bases with no gene match: 8. In germline, CDR1 is SEHNR, CDR2 FQNEAQ (reference sequence). This CDR3 is CASSEPGGYPGNTIYF. CDR3 nucleotides: TGTGCCAGCAGCGAACCAGGGGGCTACCCTGGAAACACCATATATTTT.

The chain recombines TRBV5-1 with TRBJ1-2; 11 positions match TRBD1. Germline CDR1 reads SGHRS; CDR2 reads YFSETQ. V shed 4 bases and J 5 bases; nucleotides not matched to a gene: 4. CDR3 length: 14 residues. The CDR3 loop reads CASSRDRGFYGYTF. The CDR3 bases are TGCGCCAGCAGCCGGGACAGGGGGTTTTATGGCTACACCTTC.

This chain links TRBV5-6 with TRBJ2-7, with a possible D match to TRBD2 (7 bases). The germline V and J ends were trimmed by 4 bases and 4 bases, with 18 bases remaining between them. Germline V lookup: CDR1 SGHDT, CDR2 YYEEEE. This CDR3 is 15 amino acids long. DNA for the CDR3: TGTGCCAGCAGCCACGTTGGGGGAGGGGGGTACGAGCAGTACTTC. This codes for CASSHVGGGGYEQYF.

The chain joins TRBV11-2 to TRBJ2-7; 7 nucleotides match TRBD2. V gave up 5 bases and J gave up 0 bases; unmatched junction bases: 4. The CDR3 is 14 amino acids. Per germline, CDR1 SGHAT and CDR2 FQNNGV. CDR3 in amino acids: CASSPRLASYEQYF. CDR3 DNA sequence: TGTGCCAGCAGCCCGAGACTAGCCTCCTACGAGCAGTACTTC.

The CDR3 region is CASSWGPSSGVNEQFF. The CDR3 coding sequence is TGTGCCAGCAGTTGGGGCCCCTCTAGCGGGGTCAATGAGCAGTTCTTC. The rearrangement joins TRBV6-5 to TRBJ2-1, with 9 bases lining up with TRBD2. The CDR3 runs 16 residues. Germline V gives CDR1 MNHEY, CDR2 SVGAGI. V dropped 4 bases and J dropped 6; count of bases not matched to a gene: 10.

The chain has TRBV6-1 and TRBJ2-1; D is unclear. V gave up 9 bases and J gave up 4 bases, with 16 bases separating them. Germline V gene lookup returns CDR1 MNHNS and CDR2 SASEGT. The length of the CDR3 is 14 residues. The CDR3 loop is CASKEATVYNEQFF. The CDR3 nucleotides are TGTGCCAGTAAAGAGGCTACCGTTTACAATGAGCAGTTCTTC.

The rearrangement links TRBV13 to TRBJ2-5; the D gene is possibly TRBD1 (6 bases). The CDR3 is 15 amino acids. The V end lost 6 bases, the J end lost 4 bases, and 18 bases lay between the germline ends. Per the germline V gene, CDR1 is PRHDT and CDR2 is FYEKMQ (reference sequence). The CDR3 nucleotides read TGTGCCAGCAGTTCCGCCGGGGAAGGGGGAGAGACCCAGTACTTC. It translates to CASSSAGEGGETQYF.

The chain links TRBV5-5 to TRBJ2-7, with D possibly TRBD2 on 5 matching bases. The CDR3 covers 15 residues. The V end lost 0 bases, the J end lost 2 bases, and 12 bases lay between the germline ends. Germline V gene sequence: CDR1 SGHKS, CDR2 YYEKEE (reference sequence). In DNA form, the CDR3 reads TGTGCCAGCAGCTTGGACAGCGGAAGCGCCTACGAGCAGTACTTC. Its protein product is CASSLDSGSAYEQYF.